Below are 13 T cell receptor beta chains sequenced from a single sample in a study of blood T cell repertoires in COVID-19. Produced via immunoSEQ multiplex PCR; TCRdb's table is partial and in-frame only. The sample lists 45,000 to 70,000 clones; roughly four fifths were seen once. What was sequenced was peripheral blood. Receptors originate from a woman older than 75 with acute or convalescent COVID-19.

The chain uses TRBV11-3 and TRBJ2-2, with 11 bases lining up with TRBD2. CDR1 is SGHNT and CDR2 is YENEEA in the germline V gene. V lost 5 bases and J lost 7; bases outside the gene matches: 9. The CDR3 is 16 residues long. CDR3 amino acids: CASSPTSGSLIGELFF. The CDR3 DNA reads TGTGCCAGCAGCCCTACTAGCGGGAGTTTGATCGGGGAGCTGTTTTTT.

The chain combines TRBV12-3 or TRBV12-4 with TRBJ1-6, with D unresolved. V lost 3 bases and J lost 8, with 5 bases in between. The CDR3 runs 12 residues. CDR3 region: CASSFQDSPLHF. The CDR3 DNA reads TGTGCCAGCAGTTTTCAGGATTCACCCCTCCACTTT.

This chain uses TRBV7-6 with TRBJ2-6; TRBD1 agrees at 8 bases. The ends lost 2 bases at V and 0 bases at J; junction bases unmatched: 9. Germline CDR1 reads SGHVS; CDR2 reads FNYEAQ. The CDR3 is made up of 19 amino acids. CDR3 sequence reads: CASSLFRQGAVSGANVLTF. CDR3 nucleotides: TGTGCCAGCAGCTTATTCCGGCAGGGGGCTGTCTCTGGGGCCAACGTCCTGACTTTC.

This sequence joins TRBV11-2 and TRBJ2-7, with TRBD2 matching over 9 bases. J was trimmed by 9 bases and V by 2 bases; bases with no gene match: 14. Per the germline V gene, CDR1 is SGHAT and CDR2 is FQNNGV. The CDR3 runs 16 residues. The CDR3 DNA reads as TGTGCCAGCAGCTTAACCAATAGCGGGAGCCGCGGGAGGCAGTACTTC. Translating it yields CASSLTNSGSRGRQYF.

In DNA, the CDR3 is TGTGCCAGCAGTACAGGGGGATCCTACGAGCAGTACTTC. It yields the protein CASSTGGSYEQYF. This chain joins TRBV12-3 or TRBV12-4 and TRBJ2-7, with 8 bases fitting TRBD1. Trimming at V came to 5 bases and at J to 1 base, leaving 1 base not matched to a gene. The CDR3 is 13 amino acids.

A single count supports this clone. This chain uses TRBV28 with TRBJ2-7; a possible D gene is TRBD2 (5 bases). Germline V gene lookup returns CDR1 MDHEN and CDR2 SYDVKM. Trimming took 3 bases from V and 7 from J, leaving 25 bases between them. The CDR3 is 17 amino acids. The CDR3 nucleotides are TGTGCCAGCAGTTTCTTGATAACGACACCGGACGGGGTGGAGCAGTACTTC. As protein: CASSFLITTPDGVEQYF. Full variable domain (missing parts from reference TRBV28 and TRBJ2-7): DVKVTQSSRYLVKRTGEKVFLECVQDMDHENMFWYRQDPGLGLRLIYFSYDVKMKEKGDIPEGYSVSREKKERFSLILESASTNQTSMYLCASSFLITTPDGVEQYFGPGTRLTVT.

The chain recombines TRBV2 with TRBJ1-3; TRBD1 agrees at 7 bases. CDR3 size: 15 residues. Germline lookup yields CDR1 SNHLY and CDR2 FYNNEI. V lost 6 bases to trimming and J lost 0 bases; unmatched junction nucleotides: 5. CDR3 nucleotide sequence: TGTGCCAGCAGCCACGGGACAGTCTCTGGAAACACCATATATTTT. It is translated as CASSHGTVSGNTIYF.

The V call is TRBV6-1, the J call TRBJ1-6; 10 positions match TRBD1. This CDR3 has 18 amino acids. The germline V gene encodes CDR1 MNHNS and CDR2 SASEGT. The V segment lost 2 bases and the J segment 6 bases; nucleotides outside the gene matches: 10. The CDR3 reads CASSETGTGAISNSPLHF. The CDR3 DNA is TGTGCCAGCAGTGAAACGGGGACAGGGGCAATTTCTAATTCACCCCTCCACTTT.

V is TRBV5-4 and J is TRBJ1-1; the D is unclear. Between the trimmed V and J ends, which lost 4 bases and 2 bases, there was a span of 12 bases. Looked up from germline, CDR1 is SGHNT and CDR2 is YYREEE (reference sequence). This CDR3 contains 14 residues. CDR3 nucleotide sequence: TGTGCCAGCAGCCCCCGGGGAAGTAACACTGAAGCTTTCTTT. Its protein is CASSPRGSNTEAFF. The full variable domain, its missing parts supplied by reference TRBV5-4 and TRBJ1-1, is ETGVTQSPTHLIKTRGQQVTLRCSSQSGHNTVSWYQQALGQGPQFIFQYYREEENGRGNFPPRFSGLQFPNYSSELNVNALELDDSALYLCASSPRGSNTEAFFGQGTRLTVV.

The rearrangement uses TRBV27 and TRBJ2-4; no firm D call. V was clipped by 2 bases and J by 9 bases, with 11 bases between them. From germline, CDR1 is MNHEY and CDR2 SMNVEV (reference sequence). This CDR3 comprises 13 residues. CDR3 in amino acids: CASSLVRNGIQYF. DNA for the CDR3: TGTGCCAGCAGTTTAGTGAGAAATGGCATTCAGTACTTC.

The DNA for the CDR3 is TGTGCCAGCAGCCAAGTGTGGGGGGGGATGTTTGTCTCTGAGCAGTTCTTC. Translated, it gives CASSQVWGGMFVSEQFF. V and J are TRBV11-3 and TRBJ2-1; 7 positions match TRBD2. CDR3 length: 17 amino acids. Trimming at V came to 5 bases and at J to 9 bases, leaving 19 bases not matched to a gene. Germline CDR1 and CDR2: SGHNT and YENEEA. The whole variable domain, remainder taken from reference TRBV11-3 and TRBJ2-1, is EAGVVQSPRYKIIEKKQPVAFWCNPISGHNTLYWYLQNLGQGPELLIRYENEEAVDDSQLPKDRFSAERLKGVDSTLKIQPAELGDSAVYLCASSQVWGGMFVSEQFFGPGTRLTVL.

CDR3 in DNA: TGCGCCAGCAGCTCTAGTGGCGACGGGGAGCTGTTTTTT. Translation: CASSSSGDGELFF. The chain uses TRBV5-1 and TRBJ2-2; D gene uncertain. Germline CDR1 and CDR2: SGHRS and YFSETQ. The CDR3 sequence is 13 residues long. The V end was cut by 3 bases, the J end by 7 bases, with 10 bases between. The variable domain in full, completed from reference TRBV5-1 and TRBJ2-2, reads KAGVTQTPRYLIKTRGQQVTLSCSPISGHRSVSWYQQTPGQGLQFLFEYFSETQRNKGNFPGRFSGRQFSNSRSEMNVSTLELGDSALYLCASSSSGDGELFFGEGSRLTVL.

In this sample, this clone turned up a few times. The chain couples TRBV7-2 to TRBJ2-7, with TRBD1 matching 9 bases. V was pared by 4 bases and J by 5 bases, with 9 bases of the junction left unmatched. This CDR3 comprises 15 residues. CDR1 is SGHTA, CDR2 FQGNSA, per germline. This chain's CDR3 is CASSSGGTGSHEQYF. DNA for the CDR3: TGTGCCAGCAGCTCGGGTGGGACAGGGTCCCACGAGCAGTACTTC. The whole variable domain, remainder taken from reference TRBV7-2 and TRBJ2-7, is GAGVSQSPSNKVTEKGKDVELRCDPISGHTALYWYRQSLGQGLEFLIYFQGNSAPDKSGLPSDRFSAERTGGSVSTLTIQRTQQEDSAVYLCASSSGGTGSHEQYFGPGTRLTVT.